These 3 T cell receptor beta chains share one sample of origin, sequenced in a study of blood T cells in healthy people across ages. A J-beta primer mix and a sample-barcoded 5' primer were used in a second PCR of roughly 6 to 11 cycles. TCRdb re-derived calls from the 5' RACE reads in MiXCR, one entry per CDR3 protein. The table lists some 1,000,000 distinct CDR3 sequences, approximately 25% of them singletons. Separately, the same data were catalogued under a study of T cells of mothers and their children.

Sequencing input: blood. All receptors come from a girl between 2 and 10 years old in good health.

There are a few counts of this clonotype. The chain uses TRBV6-6 and TRBJ1-4, with D perhaps TRBD1 (5 bases). Germline loops: CDR1 MNHNY, CDR2 SVGAGI (reference sequence). This CDR3 region has 16 residues. V dropped 2 bases and J dropped 3 bases, with 13 bases sitting between them. The CDR3 DNA follows: TGTGCCAGCAGTTACACAAATAGAGGGGCTAATGAAAAACTGTTTTTT. This codes for CASSYTNRGANEKLFF.

This chain uses TRBV11-1 with TRBJ2-5, with 9 bases that match TRBD1. The end of the DNA fits TRBJ2-1 better, so the J call may be wrong. The CDR3 covers 15 residues. From germline, CDR1 is SGHAT and CDR2 FQDESV (reference sequence). In nucleotides, the CDR3 is TGTGCCAGCAGCTTAGAACAGGGGGCACCCAATGAGCAGTTCTTC. This gives the protein CASSLEQGAPNEQFF.

This rearrangement joins TRBV5-1 to TRBJ1-1; no definite D call. The germline V gene has CDR1 SGHRS and CDR2 YFSETQ. Trimming pared 1 base from V and 3 bases from J, leaving 4 bases between. This CDR3 has 12 amino acids. CDR3 sequence (DNA): TGCGCCAGCAGCTTGCTGGACACTGAAGCTTTCTTT. Amino acids: CASSLLDTEAFF.